A selection of T cell receptor beta chains follows, all from one sample in a study of blood T cell repertoires in COVID-19. Only in-frame clones appear in the TCRdb table, and some are missing; sequencing was by immunoSEQ multiplex PCR. There are a few hundred thousand clones in the sample; approximately 89% occur only once, and just under 4% lies in the top ten. Material: peripheral blood. These receptors were collected from a woman aged 60-75 years with COVID-19, enrolled during active disease. Each CDR3 is given with its conserved first and last residue. A D gene is named only where the DNA matches it firmly. Not all rows give a size; the values are once, few, many and, for expanded clones, a class.

D,J,V,size,DNA,CDR3
NA,TRBJ1-3,TRBV5-6,NA,TGTGCCAGCAGCCTAAGGGGATCCCTCGGAAACACCATATATTTT,CASSLRGSLGNTIYF
NA,TRBJ1-1,TRBV2,NA,TGTGCCAGCAACGCCCGGACAAAGAACACTGAAGCTTTCTTT,CASNARTKNTEAFF
TRBD1,TRBJ1-1,TRBV28,NA,TGTGCCAGCACCCACAGGGGCCGTGGAGCTTTCTTT,CASTHRGRGAFF
TRBD2,TRBJ2-2,TRBV7-9,NA,TGTGCCAGCAGCTTGGCGGGGGCGAACACCGGGGAGCTGTTTTTT,CASSLAGANTGELFF
TRBD1,TRBJ1-1,TRBV5-1,once,TGCGCCAGCAGCCCGGACAGGGGGCTGTTCTTT,CASSPDRGLFF
TRBD1,TRBJ1-6,TRBV5-1,NA,TGCGCCAGCAGCTTGGGCCCAAGGACAGGGTCGAGCTCCTATAATTCACCCCTCCACTTT,CASSLGPRTGSSSYNSPLHF
NA,TRBJ2-7,TRBV11-2,many,TGTGCCAGCAGCTTAGATAACTCTGGGGCCCCAAGCTCCTACGAGCAGTACTTC,CASSLDNSGAPSSYEQYF
TRBD1,TRBJ1-3,TRBV11-2,NA,TGTGCCAGCAGCTTCACAGGGGGCATTGGAAACACCATATATTTT,CASSFTGGIGNTIYF
NA,TRBJ1-1,TRBV27,NA,TGTGCCAGCAGTTTACAGAGGAATACTGAAGCTTTCTTT,CASSLQRNTEAFF
NA,TRBJ2-7,TRBV5-1,NA,TGCGCCAGCAGCAGGGACACGGACTCCTACGAGCAGTACTTC,CASSRDTDSYEQYF
NA,TRBJ1-2,TRBV3-1/TRBV3-2,once,TGTGCCAGCAGCCAAGAATTGGGGGCACAAGGCTACACCTTC,CASSQELGAQGYTF
TRBD1,TRBJ1-3,TRBV2,NA,TGTGCCAGCACCCCCAGACCGGGACAGGGCTCTGGAAACACCATATATTTT,CASTPRPGQGSGNTIYF
NA,TRBJ2-1,TRBV7-9,NA,TGTGCCAGCAGCTTGACAGGTTCCCTAGGGGATGAGCAGTTCTTC,CASSLTGSLGDEQFF
NA,TRBJ2-6,TRBV12-3/TRBV12-4,NA,TGTGCCAGCAGCCTATCTGGGGCCAACGTCCTGACTTTC,CASSLSGANVLTF
TRBD1,TRBJ2-6,TRBV4-1,NA,TGCGCCAGCAGCCAAGGGACAGGGGGCTTGCGGGCCAACGTCCTGACTTTC,CASSQGTGGLRANVLTF